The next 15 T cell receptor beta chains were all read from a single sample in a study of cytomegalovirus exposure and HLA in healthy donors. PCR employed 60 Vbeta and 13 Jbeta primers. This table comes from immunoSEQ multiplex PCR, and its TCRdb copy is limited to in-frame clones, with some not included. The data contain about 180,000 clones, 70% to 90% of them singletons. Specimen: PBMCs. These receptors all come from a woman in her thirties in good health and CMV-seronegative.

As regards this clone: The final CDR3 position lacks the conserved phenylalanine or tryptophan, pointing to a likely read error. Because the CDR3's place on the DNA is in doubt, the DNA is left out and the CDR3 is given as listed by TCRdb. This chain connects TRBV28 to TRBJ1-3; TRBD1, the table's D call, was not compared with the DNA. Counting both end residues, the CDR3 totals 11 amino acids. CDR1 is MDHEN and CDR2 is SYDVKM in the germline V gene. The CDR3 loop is CASGDGTVVSI.

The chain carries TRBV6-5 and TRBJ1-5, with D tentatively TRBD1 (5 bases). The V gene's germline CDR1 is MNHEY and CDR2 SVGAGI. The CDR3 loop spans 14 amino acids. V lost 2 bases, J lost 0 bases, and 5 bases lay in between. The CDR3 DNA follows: TGTGCCAGCAGTTACAGGGGTAGCAATCAGCCCCAGCATTTT. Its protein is CASSYRGSNQPQHF.

CDR3 bases: TGCGCCAGCAGCCCCAACCTAGCGGGGAAAGAGACCCAGTACTTC. Residues: CASSPNLAGKETQYF. This chain connects TRBV5-1 to TRBJ2-5; 9 nucleotides align to TRBD2. The CDR3 totals 15 residues. V shed 4 bases, J shed 3 bases, and the junction held 7 bases outside the gene matches. Germline CDR1 is SGHRS and CDR2 is YFSETQ. Combining the CDR3 with reference TRBV5-1 and TRBJ2-5 gives the whole variable domain KAGVTQTPRYLIKTRGQQVTLSCSPISGHRSVSWYQQTPGQGLQFLFEYFSETQRNKGNFPGRFSGRQFSNSRSEMNVSTLELGDSALYLCASSPNLAGKETQYFGPGTRLLVL.

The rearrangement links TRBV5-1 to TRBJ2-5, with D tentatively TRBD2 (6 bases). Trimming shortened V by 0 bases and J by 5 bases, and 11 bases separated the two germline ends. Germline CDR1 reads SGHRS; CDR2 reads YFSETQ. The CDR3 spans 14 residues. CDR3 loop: CASSLGSAGETQYF. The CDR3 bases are TGCGCCAGCAGCTTGGGGTCCGCGGGGGAGACCCAGTACTTC.

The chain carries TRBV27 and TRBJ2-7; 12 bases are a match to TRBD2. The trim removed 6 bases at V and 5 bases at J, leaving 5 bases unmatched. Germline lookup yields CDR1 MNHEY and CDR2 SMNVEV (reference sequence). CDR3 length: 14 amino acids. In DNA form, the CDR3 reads TGTGCCAGCAGCGGGACTAGCGGGTGGCACGAGCAGTACTTC. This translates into CASSGTSGWHEQYF.

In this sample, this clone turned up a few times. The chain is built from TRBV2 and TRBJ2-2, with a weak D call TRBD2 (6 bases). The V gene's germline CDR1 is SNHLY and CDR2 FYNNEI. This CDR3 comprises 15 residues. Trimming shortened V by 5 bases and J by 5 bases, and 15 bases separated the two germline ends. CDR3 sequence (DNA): TGTGCCAGCAGTCTCAGGGAGGTAGGGACCGGGGAGCTGTTTTTT. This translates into CASSLREVGTGELFF. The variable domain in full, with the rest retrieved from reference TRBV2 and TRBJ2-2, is EPEVTQTPSHQVTQMGQEVILRCVPISNHLYFYWYRQILGQKVEFLVSFYNNEISEKSEIFDDQFSVERPDGSNFTLKIRSTKLEDSAMYFCASSLREVGTGELFFGEGSRLTVL.

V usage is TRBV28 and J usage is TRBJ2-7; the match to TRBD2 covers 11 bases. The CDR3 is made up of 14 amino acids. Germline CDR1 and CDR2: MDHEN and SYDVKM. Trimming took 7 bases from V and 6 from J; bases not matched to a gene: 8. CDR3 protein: CASKGVAGGLEQYF. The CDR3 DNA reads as TGTGCCAGCAAAGGGGTAGCGGGGGGGCTCGAGCAGTACTTC.

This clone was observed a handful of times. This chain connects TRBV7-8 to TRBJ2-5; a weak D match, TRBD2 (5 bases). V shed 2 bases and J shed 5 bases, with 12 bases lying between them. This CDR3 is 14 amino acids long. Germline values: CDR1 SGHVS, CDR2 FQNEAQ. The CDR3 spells CASSLLAIEETQYF. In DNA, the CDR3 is TGTGCCAGCAGCTTACTAGCTATTGAGGAGACCCAGTACTTC. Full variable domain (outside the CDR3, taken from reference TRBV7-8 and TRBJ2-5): GAGVSQSPRYKVAKRGQDVALRCDPISGHVSLFWYQQALGQGPEFLTYFQNEAQLDKSGLPSDRFFAERPEGSVSTLKIQRTQQEDSAVYLCASSLLAIEETQYFGPGTRLLVL.

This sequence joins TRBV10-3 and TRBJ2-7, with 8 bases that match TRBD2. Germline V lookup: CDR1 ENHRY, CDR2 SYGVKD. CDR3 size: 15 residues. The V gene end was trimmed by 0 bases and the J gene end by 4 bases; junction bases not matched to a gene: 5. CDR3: CAISESGGAGYEQYF. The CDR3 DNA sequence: TGTGCCATCAGTGAGTCCGGGGGGGCGGGATACGAGCAGTACTTC.

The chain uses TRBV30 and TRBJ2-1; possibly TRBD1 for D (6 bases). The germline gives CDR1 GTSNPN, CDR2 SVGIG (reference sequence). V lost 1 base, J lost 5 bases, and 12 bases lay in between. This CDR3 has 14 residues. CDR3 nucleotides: TGTGCCTGGAGTGCGACCTACAGGGACAATGAGCAGTTCTTC. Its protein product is CAWSATYRDNEQFF.

The CDR3 sequence: CASSQGILQSGGAETQYF. In DNA form, the CDR3 reads TGCGCCAGCAGCCAAGGGATCCTACAGAGCGGGGGAGCAGAGACCCAGTACTTC. This rearrangement joins TRBV4-1 to TRBJ2-5; 8 bases are shared with TRBD2. The CDR3 is made up of 18 amino acids. V shed 1 base and J 4 bases; nucleotides not matched to a gene: 14. The germline V gene encodes CDR1 MGHRA and CDR2 YSYEKL.

This chain's CDR3 is CASSPRDLAVSNEQFF. For the CDR3, the DNA is TGTGCCAGCAGCCCCCGGGACCTAGCGGTCTCCAATGAGCAGTTCTTC. The V and J genes are TRBV7-6 and TRBJ2-1; 7 bases line up with TRBD2. The V gene's germline CDR1 is SGHVS and CDR2 FNYEAQ. Trimming removed 5 bases from V and 6 bases from J; junction bases left unmatched: 13. The CDR3 sequence is 16 residues long.

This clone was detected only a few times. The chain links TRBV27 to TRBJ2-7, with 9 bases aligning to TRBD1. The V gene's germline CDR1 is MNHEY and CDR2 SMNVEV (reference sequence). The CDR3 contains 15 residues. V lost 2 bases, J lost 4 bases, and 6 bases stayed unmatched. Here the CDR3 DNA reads TGTGCCAGCAGTTTAATTGGGACAGGGAATTACGAGCAGTACTTC. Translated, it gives CASSLIGTGNYEQYF.

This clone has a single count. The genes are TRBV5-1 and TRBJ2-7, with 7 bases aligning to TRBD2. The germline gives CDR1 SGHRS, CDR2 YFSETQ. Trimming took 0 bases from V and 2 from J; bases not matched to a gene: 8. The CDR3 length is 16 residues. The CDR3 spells CASSLGEGTVTYEQYF. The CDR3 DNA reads TGCGCCAGCAGCTTGGGGGAGGGGACGGTAACCTACGAGCAGTACTTC.

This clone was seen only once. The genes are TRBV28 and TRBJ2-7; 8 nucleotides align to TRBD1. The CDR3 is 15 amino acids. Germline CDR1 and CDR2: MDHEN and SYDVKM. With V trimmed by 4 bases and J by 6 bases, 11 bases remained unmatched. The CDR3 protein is CASSSPGQGAGEQYF. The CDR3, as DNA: TGTGCCAGCAGTTCCCCCGGACAGGGTGCTGGCGAGCAGTACTTC.